The rows below give T cell receptor beta chains drawn from one sample of a study of blood T cells in healthy people across ages. MiXCR, run by TCRdb on the 5' RACE reads, gives a single entry per CDR3 protein. Among around 1,500,000 distinct CDR3 sequences, approximately 42% were seen once, and the ten largest hold 7.9%. The sample taken for sequencing was blood. These TCRs come from a woman younger than 30 in good health. Each CDR3 is given with its conserved first and last residue. A D gene is named only where the DNA matches it firmly. Size tells how often a clone was seen (once, few, many) or the class of an expanded clone, and some rows leave it out.

>TRBV10-3|few|17|TRBD1|TRBJ2-3
CAIRTGAGLASTDTQYF
TGTGCCATCAGGACAGGGGCCGGATTGGCTAGCACAGATACGCAGTATTTT
>TRBV28|NA|12|NA|TRBJ2-1
CASSPIYNEQFF
TGTGCCAGCAGTCCCATCTACAATGAGCAGTTCTTC
>TRBV12-3/TRBV12-4|NA|13|NA|TRBJ1-5
CASSRGSAGAQHF
TGTGCCAGCAGTCGGGGGTCAGCGGGGGCCCAGCATTTT
>TRBV5-1|NA|16|NA|TRBJ2-1
CASSFRDPKLGNEQFF
TGCGCCAGCAGCTTCCGGGACCCAAAGCTGGGAAATGAGCAGTTCTTC
>TRBV7-2|once|14|NA|TRBJ1-1
CASSLANLNTEAFF
TGTGCCAGCAGCTTAGCTAATTTGAACACTGAAGCTTTCTTT
>TRBV4-1|NA|16|TRBD2|TRBJ2-1
CASSQGSGGAVDEQFF
TGCGCCAGCAGCCAAGGTAGCGGGGGGGCGGTTGATGAGCAGTTCTTC
>TRBV27|NA|13|NA|TRBJ1-1
CASTARLNTEAFF
TGTGCCAGCACCGCCAGGTTGAACACTGAAGCTTTCTTT
>TRBV12-3/TRBV12-4|few|15|NA|TRBJ1-2
CASTTWDIEDYGYTF
TGTGCCAGCACCACATGGGACATCGAGGACTATGGCTACACCTTC
>TRBV18|NA|13|NA|TRBJ2-1
CASSPGRSSEQFF
TGTGCCAGCTCACCGGGGAGGAGCAGTGAGCAGTTCTTC
>TRBV7-9|NA|13|NA|TRBJ1-1
CASSLVQAPEAFF
TGTGCCAGCAGCTTAGTTCAGGCTCCGGAAGCTTTCTTT
>TRBV18|NA|17|TRBD2|TRBJ2-3
CASSLQAGGTLTDTQYF
TGTGCCAGCTCACTTCAAGCGGGAGGGACTCTCACAGATACGCAGTATTTT
>TRBV30|NA|11|NA|TRBJ1-1
CATGPAGELFF
TGTGCCACTGGGCCCGCCGGGGAGCTTTTCTTT